Presented here are 14 T cell receptor beta chains from one specimen sequenced in a study of shared clonotypes between healthy human individuals. Clones were sequenced by immunoSEQ multiplex PCR, and TCRdb holds only the in-frame ones, with some missing. Here the sample spans about 2.1 million clones, approximately 92% being singletons. CD8 cells regarded as naive lacked CD45RO, were positively chosen for CCR7, and omitted terminally differentiated effector memory CD45RA+ cells. Specimen: naive CD8+ T cells from PBMCs. The receptors derive from a young man in good health. Some clones in this sample may be carry-over from other donors' samples.

The CDR3 DNA reads as TGTGCCAGCAGTCTTAGACCGTACCAAGAGACCCAGTACTTC. Amino acids: CASSLRPYQETQYF. The genes are TRBV28 and TRBJ2-5; no definite D call. Germline CDR1 and CDR2: MDHEN and SYDVKM. This CDR3 has 14 residues. V dropped 5 bases and J dropped 0 bases, with 10 bases sitting between them.

About this clone: Other DNA sequences in the same sample also yield this CDR3. The chain couples TRBV27 to TRBJ2-3; no definite D call. There are 14 residues in the CDR3. Germline CDR1 MNHEY, CDR2 SMNVEV (reference sequence). V was cut by 2 bases and J by 0 bases, with 6 bases left in between. The CDR3 here is CASSLRSSTDTQYF. The CDR3 DNA sequence: TGTGCCAGCAGTTTAAGGTCTAGCACAGATACGCAGTATTTT.

The chain uses TRBV7-8 and TRBJ1-1; tentative D call: TRBD1 (6 bases). The CDR3 loop spans 15 amino acids. Trimming stripped 2 bases from V and 3 bases from J, with 13 bases between. CDR1 is SGHVS and CDR2 is FQNEAQ in the germline V gene. As DNA, the CDR3 is TGTGCCAGCAGCTTATACAGGAGGGGGGACACTGAAGCTTTCTTT. This sequence encodes CASSLYRRGDTEAFF. The variable domain in full, completed from reference TRBV7-8 and TRBJ1-1, reads GAGVSQSPRYKVAKRGQDVALRCDPISGHVSLFWYQQALGQGPEFLTYFQNEAQLDKSGLPSDRFFAERPEGSVSTLKIQRTQQEDSAVYLCASSLYRRGDTEAFFGQGTRLTVV.

The V gene is TRBV15, the J gene TRBJ1-5; 9 positions match TRBD1. Germline CDR1 is LNHNV and CDR2 is YYDKDF (reference sequence). Trimming at V came to 5 bases and at J to 4 bases, leaving 6 bases not matched to a gene. The CDR3 consists of 15 residues. CDR3 DNA sequence: TGTGCCACCAGCGGCCGACAGGGGGGGAATCAGCCCCAGCATTTT. Encoded protein: CATSGRQGGNQPQHF.

The gene calls are TRBV7-8 and TRBJ2-1; D gene unclear. This CDR3 has 12 amino acids. V gave up 1 base and J gave up 8 bases, with 6 bases separating them. CDR1 is SGHVS, CDR2 FQNEAQ, per germline. The CDR3 region is CASSLESDEQFF. In DNA, the CDR3 is TGTGCCAGCAGCTTAGAGTCGGATGAGCAGTTCTTC.

The chain is built from TRBV19 and TRBJ1-2, with D unresolved. Deletions cut 7 bases from V and 2 bases from J, with 11 bases between. Looked up from germline, CDR1 is LNHDA and CDR2 is SQIVND (reference sequence). The CDR3 has 13 amino acids. CDR3 region: CASIPGSNYGYTF. The CDR3 DNA reads TGTGCCAGTATCCCGGGCAGCAACTATGGCTACACCTTC. The complete variable domain, with remaining parts taken from reference TRBV19 and TRBJ1-2, reads DGGITQSPKYLFRKEGQNVTLSCEQNLNHDAMYWYRQDPGQGLRLIYYSQIVNDFQKGDIAEGYSVSREKKESFPLTVTSAQKNPTAFYLCASIPGSNYGYTFGSGTRLTVV.

The chain joins TRBV5-6 to TRBJ1-4, with a possible D match to TRBD1 (5 bases). The CDR3 runs to 15 residues. Trimming took off 3 bases at V and 7 bases at J, with 16 bases between the two ends. Germline CDR1 is SGHDT and CDR2 is YYEEEE. CDR3: CASSSLLGTFEKLFF. For the CDR3, the DNA is TGTGCCAGCAGCTCGCTTCTCGGGACGTTTGAAAAACTGTTTTTT. Variable domain in full (rest from reference TRBV5-6 and TRBJ1-4): DAGVTQSPTHLIKTRGQQVTLRCSPKSGHDTVSWYQQALGQGPQFIFQYYEEEERQRGNFPDRFSGHQFPNYSSELNVNALLLGDSALYLCASSSLLGTFEKLFFGSGTQLSVL.

The chain's CDR3 is CASSASRTVVNEKLFF. CDR3 DNA: TGTGCCAGCAGCGCCAGTCGGACAGTCGTTAATGAAAAACTGTTTTTT. The chain joins TRBV9 to TRBJ1-4; D possibly corresponds to TRBD1 (6 bases). CDR1 and CDR2 from the germline V gene are SGDLS and YYNGEE. Trimming took off 3 bases at V and 4 bases at J, with 16 bases between the two ends. The CDR3 sequence is 16 residues long. Full variable domain (rest looked up from reference TRBV9 and TRBJ1-4): DSGVTQTPKHLITATGQRVTLRCSPRSGDLSVYWYQQSLDQGLQFLIQYYNGEERAKGNILERFSAQQFPDLHSELNLSSLELGDSALYFCASSASRTVVNEKLFFGSGTQLSVL.

Only a few counts were recorded for this clone. This sequence joins TRBV20-1 and TRBJ1-1; no reliable D call. The germline V gene encodes CDR1 DFQATT and CDR2 SNEGSKA (reference sequence). The length of the CDR3 is 10 residues. V was trimmed by 6 bases and J by 6 bases, leaving 8 bases between them. In nucleotides, the CDR3 is TGCAGTGCATTGTTCCCTGAAGCTTTCTTT. Its translation is CSALFPEAFF.

On this clone: Other DNA sequences of this sample code for an identical CDR3. The CDR3 region is CASSLRTSGTYEQYF. As DNA, the CDR3 is TGTGCCAGCAGCCTAAGGACTAGCGGGACCTACGAGCAGTACTTC. The V and J genes are TRBV27 and TRBJ2-7; 12 bases match TRBD2. V dropped 6 bases and J dropped 2; count of bases not matched to a gene: 5. Germline-derived CDR1 and CDR2 are MNHEY and SMNVEV (reference sequence). This CDR3 is built from 15 residues.

The chain is built from TRBV7-8 and TRBJ1-5; 7 bases align to TRBD1. Germline CDR1 and CDR2: SGHVS and FQNEAQ. Trimming at V came to 3 bases and at J to 6 bases, leaving 8 bases not matched to a gene. This CDR3 contains 15 residues. DNA of the CDR3: TGTGCCAGCAGCTTTCTAGGACAGGAGGGTCAGCCCCAGCATTTT. As protein: CASSFLGQEGQPQHF.

J is TRBJ2-7 and V is TRBV5-6; D not resolved. The CDR3 covers 15 residues. V shed 2 bases and J shed 3 bases, with 15 bases lying between them. The germline gives CDR1 SGHDT, CDR2 YYEEEE. The CDR3 loop is CASSFWSPLGYEQYF. CDR3 DNA: TGTGCCAGCAGCTTTTGGTCGCCGTTGGGCTACGAGCAGTACTTC.

Here the CDR3 DNA reads TGTGCCAGCAGTAGCCGACAGGGGGCTAGCAATCAGCCCCAGCATTTT. It is translated as CASSSRQGASNQPQHF. The chain recombines TRBV28 with TRBJ1-5; 10 bases agree with TRBD1. The CDR3 sequence is 16 residues long. Germline loops: CDR1 MDHEN, CDR2 SYDVKM. V lost 5 bases and J lost 0; bases outside the gene matches: 4.

The chain has TRBV7-8 and TRBJ2-2; 9 bases are a match to TRBD2. This CDR3 has 17 residues. V was pared by 2 bases and J by 1 base, with 5 bases of the junction left unmatched. Germline V CDR1 and CDR2: SGHVS, FQNEAQ. The CDR3 nucleotides read TGTGCCAGCAGCTTAAGCCTAGCGGGGATGAACACCGGGGAGCTGTTTTTT. This gives the protein CASSLSLAGMNTGELFF.